The 9 T cell receptor beta chains below come from one sample, sequenced in a study of cytomegalovirus exposure and HLA in healthy donors. PCR amplification relied on 60 Vbeta primers (plus 13 Jbeta primers). The protocol was immunoSEQ multiplex PCR, while the TCRdb copy is restricted to in-frame clones and leaves out a portion. Its table lists 200,000 or so clones. Sequencing used PBMCs. Source of these receptors: a girl aged 2 to 10 in good health and CMV-seropositive.

The rearrangement uses TRBV29-1 and TRBJ1-1; a weak D match, TRBD1 (5 bases). Germline V gene sequence: CDR1 SQVTM, CDR2 ANQGSEA. The V and J ends lost 7 bases and 1 base respectively, with 16 bases between them. CDR3 size: 14 residues. CDR3 nucleotides: TGCAGCGCAACGGGGGGAATGGGGAACACTGAAGCTTTCTTT. The encoded protein is CSATGGMGNTEAFF.

The chain employs TRBV7-9 and TRBJ2-2, with a weak D call TRBD1 (5 bases). V lost 4 bases, J lost 11 bases, and 14 bases lay in between. Germline V CDR1 and CDR2: SEHNR, FQNEAQ (reference sequence). The CDR3 runs to 13 residues. CDR3 sequence: CASSSQGRGELFF. DNA of the CDR3: TGTGCCAGCAGCTCCCAGGGAAGGGGCGAGCTGTTTTTT.

This chain uses TRBV7-9 with TRBJ2-6; D gene ambiguous. This CDR3 spans 16 amino acids. Germline CDR1 and CDR2: SEHNR and FQNEAQ (reference sequence). V lost 3 bases to trimming and J lost 6 bases, with 15 bases between them. Here the CDR3 reads CASSLLSRQSANVLTF. DNA of the CDR3: TGTGCCAGCAGCTTGTTATCGCGACAATCGGCCAACGTCCTGACTTTC.

The rearrangement links TRBV30 to TRBJ2-2, with D possibly being TRBD2 (6 bases). The CDR3 extends over 15 amino acids. The V and J ends lost 0 bases and 5 bases respectively, with 13 bases between them. Germline CDR1 and CDR2: GTSNPN and SVGIG (reference sequence). CDR3 coding DNA: TGTGCCTGGAGTGTTTTGGGACTTCGAACCGGGGAGCTGTTTTTT. Translating gives CAWSVLGLRTGELFF.

This chain joins TRBV6-1 and TRBJ1-5; no reliable D call. The CDR3 has 16 amino acids. Trimming shortened V by 4 bases and J by 3 bases, and 16 bases separated the two germline ends. In germline, CDR1 is MNHNS, CDR2 SASEGT. The DNA of the CDR3 is TGTGCCAGCAGTGCCCGGGGTTTAGGCCTCAATCAGCCCCAGCATTTT. It codes for CASSARGLGLNQPQHF.

CDR3 region: CASSERWDSHTEAFF. The DNA for the CDR3 is TGTGCCAGCAGTGAGAGATGGGACAGCCACACTGAAGCTTTCTTT. This chain joins TRBV27 and TRBJ1-1, with 7 bases identical to TRBD1. V dropped 5 bases and J dropped 3; count of bases not matched to a gene: 9. Germline values: CDR1 MNHEY, CDR2 SMNVEV (reference sequence). CDR3 length: 15 amino acids.

The chain joins TRBV2 to TRBJ2-7; 9 bases are shared with TRBD1. This CDR3 has 14 residues. Germline CDR1 and CDR2: SNHLY and FYNNEI. Trimming cost V 7 bases and J 3 bases; bases outside gene matches: 7. The CDR3 sequence is CASIKDRGNYEQYF. In DNA form, the CDR3 reads TGTGCCAGCATCAAGGACAGGGGAAACTACGAGCAGTACTTC.

The V and J genes are TRBV7-2 and TRBJ2-6, with 7 bases aligning to TRBD2. The CDR3 runs 18 residues. Germline V gives CDR1 SGHTA, CDR2 FQGNSA. The ends lost 0 bases at V and 1 base at J; junction bases unmatched: 6. The CDR3: CASSLAHGAGSGANVLTF. In DNA, the CDR3 is TGTGCCAGCAGCTTAGCGCATGGAGCGGGATCTGGGGCCAACGTCCTGACTTTC. Full variable domain (outside the CDR3, taken from reference TRBV7-2 and TRBJ2-6): GAGVSQSPSNKVTEKGKDVELRCDPISGHTALYWYRQSLGQGLEFLIYFQGNSAPDKSGLPSDRFSAERTGGSVSTLTIQRTQQEDSAVYLCASSLAHGAGSGANVLTFGAGSRLTVL.

The chain employs TRBV27 and TRBJ2-7, with 7 bases aligning to TRBD1. CDR3 length equals 15 residues. Germline V gene lookup returns CDR1 MNHEY and CDR2 SMNVEV (reference sequence). Trimming removed 5 bases from V and 0 bases from J; junction bases left unmatched: 7. The CDR3 DNA is TGTGCCAGCAGTCCGACAGGGACCACCTCCTACGAGCAGTACTTC. Translating gives CASSPTGTTSYEQYF.